This TCR beta chain comes out of a study of CD8+ T cells in alopecia areata (dated by TCRdb to the late 2010s). With regard to the full study: Treated patients were enrolled in an open-label pilot trial of oral tofacitinib at 5 to 10 mg twice daily for moderate-to-severe alopecia areata. TCRbeta CDR3 regions were amplified by immunoSEQ multiplex PCR with 35 Vbeta forward and 13 Jbeta reverse primers. RNA came from the PAXgene miRNA kit for fixed scalp, the miRNeasy kit for PBMCs, and the RNeasy kit for mouse skin. Scalp clonality was compared across normal scalp (n=4), patchy alopecia areata scalp (n=8), and alopecia totalis/universalis scalp (n=8). For the treated patients, the SALT score, which quantifies what percentage of scalp surface area is affected, served as the measure of disease severity. Patients received tofacitinib for 6 to 18 months and were then followed off drug for 6 months to check for delayed response and recurrence. In both human patients and the C3H/HeJ mouse model, the study applied high-throughput TCRbeta sequencing to look at T cell clonal expansion in alopecia areata. Human TCRbeta sequencing covered scalp tissue and sorted CD4+ and CD8+ peripheral blood T cells from patchy and totalis/universalis alopecia areata patients and healthy controls. Patients on tofacitinib were biopsied at baseline and after 4 and 24 weeks of treatment, and several of the patients also had a later scalp biopsy.

The sample's treatment or condition label is to be understood as: oral pan-JAK inhibitor, 5-10 mg twice daily. Lesional scalp punch biopsies and peripheral blood were collected from alopecia areata patients. PBMCs were isolated by density centrifugation and stained for CD3, CD4 and CD8, after which CD4+ and CD8+ T cells were sorted on a FACSAria. The method was the immunoSEQ multiplex PCR assay. To provide template for TCR sequencing, every sample had RNA extracted and reverse transcribed into cDNA. SuperScript III was used for first-strand cDNA synthesis, primed with a 2:1 mix of oligo-dT and random hexamers. Amplification bias was assessed with a synthetic immune receptor repertoire, and residual bias was removed computationally. In the original analysis: After raw reads were preprocessed to remove errors, the CDR3 was defined following IMGT conventions as running from the conserved cysteine to phenylalanine. Clonality was computed as 1 minus the Shannon entropy, with the entropy normalized by log2 of the number of productive unique TCRs. Scalp TCRbeta sequences were cross-referenced with sorted blood CD4 and CD8 repertoires so that the CD4 or CD8 identity of scalp clones could be inferred. TCRdb stores this immuneACCESS table with in-frame sequences only. Part of the clones is absent; in the studies checked, under half of the shortfall reflects unresolved V genes, and no reason is known for the rest. The V and J calls and clone size come from that table; D and trimming were worked out from the DNA. In this sample the table shows under 250,000 clones, under 70% of which occur a single time. The ten biggest clones cover more than 1% of the sample.

Points on this clone: What antigen it recognizes has not been identified. It has no much larger one-base neighbor in the sample; base qualities were not kept.

Broader findings and caveats from the paper: During tofacitinib treatment, many expanded lesional clones stuck around in both scalp and blood, and this persistence may partly explain why relapse happens after treatment is stopped. Unlike mouse skin, where gammadelta T cells dominate, normal human skin contains resident alphabeta T cells that get sequenced too, which complicates analysis of the scalp TCR repertoire. Shared TCR sequences between patients were less evident than in mice, which may be partly attributable to HLA diversity in the patient population. Scalp clonality and the number of expanded CD8+ clones among the top 100 scalp clones were significantly decreased by tofacitinib. Because the treated cohort was small and had only one nonresponder, larger studies are needed to examine links between baseline CD8+ expansion and response. Compared with normal scalp, lesional scalp, particularly in alopecia totalis/universalis, had higher clonality and more expanded CD8+ clones, which suggests antigenic drive.

V lost 2 bases and J lost 0 bases; the stretch between them is 20 bases long. Spanning cysteine to phenylalanine, the CDR3 consists of 18 amino acids. Only CDR3 DNA is held: 54 bases, read in frame from base 1. The germline V gene encodes CDR1 GTSNPN and CDR2 SVGIG (reference sequence). The chain uses TRBV30 and TRBJ2-1; TRBD2 could be the D gene, as 6 bases match. The source was CD4+ T cells sorted from blood, collected around week 44, from a patient treated with tofacitinib. This sequence was found in a human donor with alopecia areata. The nucleotides read TGTGCCTGGAGTTTTACCCACCGCGGGGTTAGCTCCTACAATGAGCAGTTCTTC. The encoded protein is CAWSFTHRGVSSYNEQFF.